Shown below are 29 T cell receptor beta chains from a single sample sequenced in a study of shared clonotypes between healthy human individuals. As defined, naive CD8 cells were CD45RO-negative and positively selected for CCR7, with terminally differentiated effector memory CD45RA+ cells excluded. Sequencing used immunoSEQ multiplex PCR; TCRdb keeps in-frame clones, though not all of them. The table includes about 820,000 clones, approximately 92% detected once. Sequencing input: naive CD8+ T cells sorted from blood. These receptors were taken from a man between 25 and 39 years old in good health.

The chain links TRBV29-1 to TRBJ2-2, with D perhaps TRBD1 (5 bases). CDR1 is SQVTM and CDR2 is ANQGSEA in the germline V gene. Deletions cut 4 bases from V and 0 bases from J, with 18 bases between. The CDR3 totals 17 residues. CDR3 region: CSVVIHKGSANTGELFF. For the CDR3, the DNA is TGCAGCGTTGTTATTCATAAGGGGTCCGCGAACACCGGGGAGCTGTTTTTT.

This clone came up a few times. This chain joins TRBV7-9 and TRBJ2-7; no clear D. The CDR3 loop spans 14 amino acids. In germline, CDR1 is SEHNR, CDR2 FQNEAQ (reference sequence). V dropped 5 bases and J dropped 2 bases, with 13 bases sitting between them. The CDR3 region has the DNA TGTGCCAGCAGCCTCCCCGACGCGACCTACGAGCAGTACTTC. Translated, it gives CASSLPDATYEQYF.

This sequence joins TRBV25-1 and TRBJ2-7; the D gene is possibly TRBD2 (5 bases). The length of the CDR3 is 15 residues. The germline V gene encodes CDR1 MGHDK and CDR2 SYGVNS. Trimming left V 5 bases short and J 1 base short, with 15 bases between. CDR3 in DNA: TGTGCCAGCAGTTTAACAAACCGGGGATCCTACGAGCAGTACTTC. Translating it yields CASSLTNRGSYEQYF.

This chain connects TRBV5-1 to TRBJ2-3, with D perhaps matching TRBD1 (6 bases). The CDR3 loop spans 14 amino acids. The germline CDR1 and CDR2 sequences are SGHRS and YFSETQ. Trimming removed 3 bases at V and 4 bases at J, with 12 bases between. The CDR3 DNA sequence: TGCGCCAGCAGCTCGCCTGGACAGTCAGATACGCAGTATTTT. This gives the protein CASSSPGQSDTQYF.

The chain has TRBV30 and TRBJ2-2; perhaps TRBD1 as D (5 bases). V was trimmed by 0 bases and J by 12 bases, leaving 20 bases between them. This CDR3 is built from 15 residues. CDR1 GTSNPN and CDR2 SVGIG come from the germline V gene (reference sequence). The CDR3 protein is CAWSVGDIPPKKLFF. CDR3 DNA sequence: TGTGCCTGGAGTGTAGGGGATATCCCCCCGAAAAAGCTGTTTTTT. Combining the CDR3 with reference TRBV30 and TRBJ2-2 gives the whole variable domain SQTIHQWPATLVQPVGSPLSLECTVEGTSNPNLYWYRQAAGRGLQLLFYSVGIGQISSEVPQNLSASRPQDRQFILSSKKLLLSDSGFYLCAWSVGDIPPKKLFFGEGSRLTVL.

For this clone: Other DNA variants within this sample encode the same CDR3. The V and J genes are TRBV7-9 and TRBJ2-7, with 14 bases that match TRBD2. The V gene end was trimmed by 5 bases and the J gene end by 3 bases; junction bases not matched to a gene: 3. Germline V gene sequence: CDR1 SEHNR, CDR2 FQNEAQ (reference sequence). This CDR3 comprises 15 residues. The chain's CDR3 is CASSPGTSGSYEQYF. CDR3 DNA sequence: TGTGCCAGCAGCCCCGGGACTAGCGGGAGCTACGAGCAGTACTTC.

The V and J genes are TRBV28 and TRBJ1-5; a possible D gene is TRBD1 (5 bases). CDR1 is MDHEN and CDR2 is SYDVKM in the germline V gene. The CDR3 totals 15 residues. V was clipped by 2 bases and J by 0 bases, with 8 bases between them. This CDR3 reads CASSLRQHSNQPQHF. For the CDR3, the DNA is TGTGCCAGCAGTTTACGACAGCATAGCAATCAGCCCCAGCATTTT.

This rearrangement joins TRBV15 to TRBJ2-7, with D possibly being TRBD1 or TRBD2 (5 bases each). The CDR3 runs 18 residues. Germline V lookup: CDR1 LNHNV, CDR2 YYDKDF (reference sequence). The V end lost 4 bases, the J end lost 2 bases, and 24 bases lay between the germline ends. This chain's CDR3 is CATSIHLSAAQGPYEQYF. The DNA of the CDR3 is TGTGCCACCAGCATCCATTTGTCGGCAGCCCAGGGACCCTACGAGCAGTACTTC.

CDR3 sequence: CASSFLGLAEPYNEQFF. CDR3 sequence (DNA): TGTGCCAGCAGTTTCTTGGGACTAGCGGAACCCTACAATGAGCAGTTCTTC. The chain recombines TRBV27 with TRBJ2-1; 11 nucleotides match TRBD2. The V and J ends lost 3 bases and 2 bases, in that order; junction bases with no gene match: 6. Germline CDR1 is MNHEY and CDR2 is SMNVEV (reference sequence). The CDR3 consists of 17 residues.

The chain has TRBV28 and TRBJ2-7; 9 nucleotides align to TRBD2. V lost 6 bases to trimming and J lost 0 bases; unmatched junction nucleotides: 12. Germline assignment: CDR1 MDHEN and CDR2 SYDVKM. The CDR3 runs 17 residues. CDR3 in DNA: TGTGCCAGCAGCTCCCGGGGAGGACTAGCGTACTCCTACGAGCAGTACTTC. It is translated as CASSSRGGLAYSYEQYF.

The J gene is TRBJ2-2, the V gene TRBV13; D is uncertain. Trimming cost V 0 bases and J 4 bases, with 6 bases left between them. Germline CDR1 reads PRHDT; CDR2 reads FYEKMQ (reference sequence). The length of the CDR3 is 14 residues. The CDR3 reads CASSLGGPTGELFF. The CDR3 nucleotides read TGTGCCAGCAGCTTAGGCGGCCCCACCGGGGAGCTGTTTTTT.

This chain joins TRBV18 and TRBJ2-7; TRBD2 matches at 16 bases. CDR1 is KGHSH and CDR2 is LQKENI in the germline V gene. CDR3 length: 17 residues. V was pared by 6 bases and J by 3 bases, with 8 bases of the junction left unmatched. The DNA for the CDR3 is TGTGCCAGCTCGGGACTAGCGGGAGGGCCCTCTGACTACGAGCAGTACTTC. Amino acids: CASSGLAGGPSDYEQYF. Together with reference TRBV18 and TRBJ2-7, the CDR3 gives the full variable domain: NAGVMQNPRHLVRRRGQEARLRCSPMKGHSHVYWYRQLPEEGLKFMVYLQKENIIDESGMPKERFSAEFPKEGPSILRIQQVVRGDSAAYFCASSGLAGGPSDYEQYFGPGTRLTVT.

This chain uses TRBV5-4 with TRBJ2-1, with 7 bases identical to TRBD1. CDR3 length: 13 amino acids. Trimming at V came to 4 bases and at J to 10 bases, leaving 8 bases not matched to a gene. Germline CDR1 is SGHNT and CDR2 is YYREEE (reference sequence). The CDR3 sequence is CASSRSPQGEQFF. In DNA, the CDR3 is TGTGCCAGCAGCCGCTCCCCACAGGGGGAGCAGTTCTTC.

This chain links TRBV10-2 with TRBJ1-5; D is unclear. CDR3 length: 13 amino acids. Germline CDR1 and CDR2: WSHSY and SAAADI. V was pared by 10 bases and J by 5 bases, with 15 bases between. The CDR3 bases are TGCGCCACACTTCCTGGAGGAGATCAGCCCCAGCATTTT. Protein product: CATLPGGDQPQHF.

This rearrangement joins TRBV5-4 to TRBJ2-2; possible D gene TRBD1, 6 bases. The CDR3 loop spans 13 amino acids. Trimming cost V 2 bases and J 4 bases, with 6 bases left between them. Germline lookup yields CDR1 SGHNT and CDR2 YYREEE (reference sequence). CDR3 nucleotides: TGTGCCAGCAGCTTCAGGGGCACCGGGGAGCTGTTTTTT. It specifies CASSFRGTGELFF.

The chain combines TRBV7-2 with TRBJ2-1, with TRBD1 matching over 7 bases. The CDR3 sequence is 16 residues long. Germline-derived CDR1 and CDR2 are SGHTA and FQGNSA. V was pared by 1 base and J by 6 bases, with 9 bases of the junction left unmatched. CDR3 region: CASSLVAGAGGNEQFF. DNA of the CDR3: TGTGCCAGCAGCTTAGTGGCAGGGGCAGGGGGCAATGAGCAGTTCTTC.

The V gene is TRBV6-1, the J gene TRBJ2-7; no definite D call. CDR1 and CDR2 (germline): MNHNS, SASEGT. This CDR3 contains 14 residues. Trimming left V 3 bases short and J 3 bases short, with 12 bases between. The DNA for the CDR3 is TGTGCCAGCAGTGACGCCCTGACCAACTACGAGCAGTACTTC. Translating it yields CASSDALTNYEQYF.

V and J are TRBV2 and TRBJ1-1, with a tentative D call TRBD1 (6 bases). The CDR3 spans 13 residues. Germline CDR1 and CDR2: SNHLY and FYNNEI. The V end was cut by 9 bases, the J end by 6 bases, with 17 bases between. CDR3 region: CARRPGGNPEAFF. The CDR3 DNA sequence: TGTGCCAGACGGCCCGGGGGCAACCCTGAAGCTTTCTTT.

The V and J genes are TRBV2 and TRBJ1-6; D is unresolved. Looked up from germline, CDR1 is SNHLY and CDR2 is FYNNEI. V was pared by 6 bases and J by 10 bases, with 16 bases between. This CDR3 region has 14 residues. This chain's CDR3 is CASRGLGPPSPLHF. CDR3 DNA: TGTGCCAGCAGAGGACTTGGCCCCCCATCACCCCTCCACTTT.

This chain connects TRBV7-6 to TRBJ2-7; 7 nucleotides agree with TRBD1. V lost 4 bases, J lost 2 bases, and 5 bases stayed unmatched. CDR3 length: 14 residues. Looked up from germline, CDR1 is SGHVS and CDR2 is FNYEAQ. The CDR3 DNA is TGTGCCAGCAGCTCGGAACAGGGGACCTACGAGCAGTACTTC. Protein: CASSSEQGTYEQYF.

The chain has TRBV4-3 and TRBJ2-4; 9 bases fit TRBD2. This CDR3 is 19 amino acids long. Germline CDR1 LGHNA, CDR2 YSLEER. Trimming at V came to 4 bases and at J to 1 base, leaving 14 bases not matched to a gene. The CDR3 loop reads CASSLGGSGSVGAKNIQYF. CDR3 nucleotide sequence: TGCGCCAGCAGCCTAGGGGGTAGCGGGAGCGTCGGGGCCAAAAACATTCAGTACTTC.

The rearrangement links TRBV2 to TRBJ2-7, with D hard to call. Germline V gene lookup returns CDR1 SNHLY and CDR2 FYNNEI. The CDR3 extends over 13 amino acids. Between the trimmed V and J ends, which lost 5 bases and 5 bases, there was a span of 13 bases. CDR3 sequence: CASSFPTTNEQYF. The CDR3 DNA follows: TGTGCCAGCAGTTTCCCTACCACAAACGAGCAGTACTTC.

This clone was seen a single time. This chain connects TRBV4-3 to TRBJ2-7, with 7 bases lining up with TRBD2. This CDR3 has 15 residues. V trimming: 0 bases; J trimming: 0 bases; junction bases outside the gene matches: 2. Germline assignment: CDR1 LGHNA and CDR2 YSLEER. The CDR3 DNA reads as TGCGCCAGCAGCCAAGATCGGGGGGACTCCTACGAGCAGTACTTC. Protein sequence: CASSQDRGDSYEQYF.

The chain uses TRBV28 and TRBJ2-7; 7 bases are a match to TRBD2. V was pared by 5 bases and J by 3 bases, with 10 bases of the junction left unmatched. Germline-derived CDR1 and CDR2 are MDHEN and SYDVKM. CDR3 size: 15 residues. DNA for the CDR3: TGTGCCAGCAGTAGCGGGATCGTCCTATTCTACGAGCAGTACTTC. It yields the protein CASSSGIVLFYEQYF. Together with reference TRBV28 and TRBJ2-7, the CDR3 gives the full variable domain: DVKVTQSSRYLVKRTGEKVFLECVQDMDHENMFWYRQDPGLGLRLIYFSYDVKMKEKGDIPEGYSVSREKKERFSLILESASTNQTSMYLCASSSGIVLFYEQYFGPGTRLTVT.

The rearrangement links TRBV9 to TRBJ2-1; TRBD2 matches 7 bases. With V trimmed by 0 bases and J by 10 bases, 10 bases remained unmatched. This CDR3 has 15 residues. CDR1 is SGDLS and CDR2 is YYNGEE in the germline V gene. CDR3 amino acids: CASSVEGRAHGEQFF. In DNA form, the CDR3 reads TGTGCCAGCAGCGTAGAAGGGAGGGCACATGGAGAGCAGTTCTTC.

The chain couples TRBV7-6 to TRBJ1-1; no reliable D call. Germline CDR1 SGHVS, CDR2 FNYEAQ. V was cut by 3 bases and J by 1 base, with 9 bases left in between. This CDR3 region has 14 residues. The DNA of the CDR3 is TGTGCCAGCAGCTTGGAGATTGCGAACACTGAAGCTTTCTTT. Amino acids: CASSLEIANTEAFF.

The chain carries TRBV4-1 and TRBJ2-7; maybe TRBD1 (5 bases). CDR3 length: 17 amino acids. Trimming took 0 bases from V and 4 from J, leaving 19 bases between them. CDR1 MGHRA and CDR2 YSYEKL come from the germline V gene. CDR3 sequence: CASSQDDSAVERYEQYF. CDR3 nucleotide sequence: TGCGCCAGCAGCCAAGATGACAGCGCGGTTGAGCGATACGAGCAGTACTTC.

The chain uses TRBV9 and TRBJ2-7, with 11 positions matching TRBD2. Per germline, CDR1 SGDLS and CDR2 YYNGEE. With V trimmed by 4 bases and J by 4 bases, 7 bases remained unmatched. The CDR3 has 15 amino acids. In DNA, the CDR3 is TGTGCCAGCAGCCTAGGGACTAGCGGAAGGTACGAGCAGTACTTC. It yields the protein CASSLGTSGRYEQYF. Variable domain in full (rest from reference TRBV9 and TRBJ2-7): DSGVTQTPKHLITATGQRVTLRCSPRSGDLSVYWYQQSLDQGLQFLIQYYNGEERAKGNILERFSAQQFPDLHSELNLSSLELGDSALYFCASSLGTSGRYEQYFGPGTRLTVT.

The V call is TRBV7-8, the J call TRBJ1-2; no reliable D call. The V and J ends lost 2 bases and 4 bases respectively, with 14 bases between them. The germline V gene encodes CDR1 SGHVS and CDR2 FQNEAQ. This CDR3 is 15 amino acids long. The chain's CDR3 is CASSLRSGVVYGYTF. The CDR3, as DNA: TGTGCCAGCAGCTTAAGGTCGGGCGTCGTCTATGGCTACACCTTC.